Listed below are T cell receptor beta chains from one sample, sequenced in a study of T cell responses to AZD1222 COVID-19 vaccine. Produced via immunoSEQ multiplex PCR; TCRdb's table is partial and in-frame only. The sample holds around 150,000 clones; roughly 92% are singletons and the top ten take roughly 1.3%. The sample here was peripheral blood, taken on day 0 of AZD1222 vaccination. The receptors originated from an adult in good health. CDR3s include the opening cysteine and the closing phenylalanine or tryptophan. D genes are given only for firm matches. Size is stated for part of the rows, as once, few or many counts, or as a class when the clone is expanded.

TRBJ2-3 NA TRBV28 NA CASSRILWDTLGTDTQYF TGTGCCAGCAGTCGTATCCTATGGGACACTCTGGGGACAGATACGCAGTATTTT
TRBJ1-4 NA TRBV2 NA CASRRTAATNEKLFF TGTGCCAGCCGTCGGACAGCCGCAACTAATGAAAAACTGTTTTTT
TRBJ1-1 NA TRBV7-2 once CASSPRRLGAFF TGTGCCAGCAGCCCCCGCCGACTTGGAGCTTTCTTT
TRBJ1-5 NA TRBV3-1/TRBV3-2 NA CASSRDSNQPQHF TGTGCCAGCAGCCGAGACAGCAATCAGCCCCAGCATTTT
TRBJ2-3 TRBD2 TRBV18 NA CASSPRGGYTDTQYF TGTGCCAGCTCACCCCGGGGAGGGTACACAGATACGCAGTATTTT
TRBJ2-5 TRBD2 TRBV11-2 few CASSSGLAGEETQYF TGTGCCAGCAGCTCAGGACTAGCGGGGGAAGAGACCCAGTACTTC
TRBJ2-1 TRBD2 TRBV24-1 NA CATSDLSGGSSYNEQFF TGTGCCACCAGTGATTTAAGCGGGGGGAGCTCCTACAATGAGCAGTTCTTC
TRBJ2-2 TRBD1 TRBV19 NA CASGRQGPNTGELFF TGTGCCAGCGGCAGACAGGGTCCGAACACCGGGGAGCTGTTTTTT
TRBJ1-1 NA TRBV29-1 NA CSAGGRTQNTEAFF TGCAGCGCCGGAGGGCGGACACAAAACACTGAAGCTTTCTTT
TRBJ1-2 NA TRBV11-3 NA CASSRGSGDGYTF TGTGCCAGCAGCCGGGGGTCAGGGGATGGCTACACCTTC
TRBJ2-1 TRBD2 TRBV6-6 NA CASSPELAGDSYNEQFF TGTGCCAGCAGTCCCGAACTAGCGGGGGACTCCTACAATGAGCAGTTCTTC
TRBJ1-2 NA TRBV15 NA CATSRELAGSYGYTF TGTGCCACCAGCAGAGAATTGGCAGGGAGTTATGGCTACACCTTC
TRBJ2-1 TRBD2 TRBV19 once CASSTTTSPVYYNEQFF TGTGCCAGTAGTACAACGACTAGCCCGGTTTACTACAATGAGCAGTTCTTC
TRBJ1-1 NA TRBV5-1 NA CASSLRNTEAFF TGCGCCAGCAGCTTGAGAAACACTGAAGCTTTCTTT
TRBJ1-2 TRBD1 TRBV12-3/TRBV12-4 NA CASSLGQGYGYTF TGTGCCAGCAGTTTGGGACAGGGGTATGGCTACACCTTC
TRBJ1-1 NA TRBV11-3 NA CASSLGPNTEAFF TGTGCCAGCAGCTTAGGACCGAACACTGAAGCTTTCTTT
TRBJ2-2 NA TRBV9 NA CASSVGAPSVPGELFF TGTGCCAGCAGCGTAGGTGCACCATCTGTCCCCGGGGAGCTGTTTTTT
TRBJ1-5 TRBD1 TRBV7-2 NA CASSLEATGVSQPQHF TGTGCCAGCAGCTTAGAGGCGACAGGGGTATCCCAGCCCCAGCATTTT
TRBJ1-1 TRBD1 TRBV9 once CASSVVYRQGSEAFF TGTGCCAGCAGCGTAGTTTATCGACAGGGGTCTGAAGCTTTCTTT
TRBJ1-5 TRBD1 TRBV7-8 NA CASSFHRDRGLYQPQHF TGTGCCAGCAGCTTCCACCGGGACAGGGGATTATATCAGCCCCAGCATTTT
TRBJ1-3 NA TRBV20-1 NA CSASQPKNGRDTIYF TGCAGTGCTAGTCAGCCTAAAAACGGGCGTGACACCATATATTTT
TRBJ1-1 NA TRBV13 NA CASSLGGQGTEAFF TGTGCCAGCAGCTTAGGGGGTCAGGGGACTGAAGCTTTCTTT
TRBJ2-3 NA TRBV11-2 NA CASSSRSTTGTQYF TGTGCCAGCAGCTCTAGGTCTACCACAGGTACGCAGTATTTT
TRBJ2-2 NA TRBV6-2/TRBV6-3 NA CASSLMTVGGLFF TGTGCCAGCAGTTTAATGACAGTCGGCGGGCTGTTTTTT
TRBJ2-2 TRBD1 TRBV25-1 NA CASTRQGGTGELFF TGTGCCAGCACCCGACAGGGGGGCACCGGGGAGCTGTTTTTT
TRBJ1-4 NA TRBV19 NA CASSISPRGYEKLFF TGTGCCAGTAGTATTTCTCCGAGGGGATATGAAAAACTGTTTTTT
TRBJ2-3 TRBD2 TRBV12-5 NA CASGRLAGQADTQYF TGTGCTAGTGGTCGACTAGCGGGGCAGGCAGATACGCAGTATTTT
TRBJ2-5 NA TRBV18 NA CASSEAGPEIWGETQYF TGTGCCAGCTCGGAGGCCGGGCCGGAAATCTGGGGGGAGACCCAGTACTTC
TRBJ1-5 NA TRBV6-6 NA CASTSPDHFRFYQHF TGTGCCAGCACATCCCCGGACCACTTCCGATTTTACCAGCATTTT
TRBJ1-5 NA TRBV7-8 NA CASSLSNGQPQHF TGTGCCAGCAGCTTATCCAATGGTCAGCCCCAGCATTTT
TRBJ1-2 NA TRBV5-6 NA CASSFTGYGYTF TGTGCCAGCAGTTTTACAGGCTATGGCTACACCTTC
TRBJ2-1 TRBD2 TRBV30 NA CAWIQAGLYEQFF TGTGCCTGGATACAAGCGGGACTTTATGAGCAGTTCTTC
TRBJ1-6 TRBD1 TRBV5-1 NA CASSPTTGGMDSPLHF TGCGCCAGCAGCCCTACGACAGGGGGCATGGATTCACCCCTCCACTTT
TRBJ1-5 TRBD1 TRBV10-3 NA CAISAGTGGNNQPQHF TGTGCCATCAGTGCCGGGACAGGGGGAAACAATCAGCCCCAGCATTTT
TRBJ2-5 TRBD2 TRBV2 NA CASSDDSGSSETQYF TGTGCCAGCAGTGATGATAGCGGGAGCTCAGAGACCCAGTACTTC
TRBJ1-1 NA TRBV2 NA CASSERTEAFF TGTGCCAGCAGTGAACGCACTGAAGCTTTCTTT
TRBJ1-3 NA TRBV6-1 NA CASSESAAGRNTIYF TGTGCCAGCAGTGAATCCGCAGCGGGGCGGAACACCATATATTTT
TRBJ2-5 TRBD2 TRBV4-2 once CASSRNGGLAGAGETQYF TGTGCCAGCAGCCGCAACGGGGGACTAGCGGGAGCCGGGGAGACCCAGTACTTC
TRBJ1-3 NA TRBV7-2 once CASSSPGRTGNTIYF TGTGCCAGCAGCTCCCCAGGGAGGACTGGAAACACCATATATTTT
TRBJ2-3 NA TRBV7-2 NA CASSSPLGTQYF TGTGCCAGCAGTTCCCCCCTAGGTACGCAGTATTTT
TRBJ1-1 NA TRBV7-9 NA CASNLSPRDTEAFF TGTGCCAGCAACCTAAGTCCCAGGGACACTGAAGCTTTCTTT
TRBJ2-3 TRBD2 TRBV7-3 NA CASSLVAGFVNTQYF TGTGCCAGCAGCTTAGTAGCGGGATTTGTGAATACGCAGTATTTT
TRBJ1-5 NA TRBV6-6 NA CASTLPGEGRPQHF TGTGCCAGCACCCTCCCAGGGGAAGGACGGCCCCAGCATTTT
TRBJ2-1 TRBD2 TRBV10-1 NA CASSPRLAGGDIEQFF TGCGCCAGCAGCCCTAGACTAGCGGGGGGGGATATTGAGCAGTTCTTC
TRBJ2-5 TRBD2 TRBV29-1 NA CSVVISGVETQYF TGCAGCGTTGTTATTAGCGGGGTTGAGACCCAGTACTTC
TRBJ2-3 TRBD2 TRBV3-1/TRBV3-2 NA CASSPRLAGAQNTQYF TGTGCCAGCAGCCCGCGACTAGCGGGGGCCCAGAATACGCAGTATTTT
TRBJ2-5 NA TRBV10-3 NA CAISATGLETQYF TGTGCCATCAGTGCCACAGGGTTGGAGACCCAGTACTTC
TRBJ1-1 NA TRBV19 NA CASKGRRVLSTEAFF TGTGCCAGTAAGGGCAGGAGGGTGTTGAGCACTGAAGCTTTCTTT
TRBJ2-2 TRBD2 TRBV30 NA CAWSGSSGRYRTGELFF TGTGCCTGGAGCGGTTCTAGCGGGAGATATAGGACCGGGGAGCTGTTTTTT
TRBJ2-3 NA TRBV10-3 NA CAIRTDWARADTQYF TGTGCCATCAGGACGGACTGGGCTCGAGCAGATACGCAGTATTTT
TRBJ2-1 NA TRBV4-3 NA CASSQDWAGAGRGQFF TGCGCCAGCAGCCAAGATTGGGCCGGAGCCGGGCGCGGGCAGTTCTTC
TRBJ1-1 NA TRBV28 NA CASSAGGNPNTEAFF TGTGCCAGCAGCGCCGGCGGCAATCCGAACACTGAAGCTTTCTTT
TRBJ1-5 NA TRBV23-1 NA CASSQSLGLAHSSNQPQHF TGCGCCAGCAGTCAATCGTTAGGGTTGGCCCACTCTAGCAATCAGCCCCAGCATTTT
TRBJ2-1 NA TRBV2 NA CASSVGGKAYNEQFF TGTGCCAGCAGTGTTGGCGGGAAGGCCTACAATGAGCAGTTCTTC
TRBJ1-1 NA TRBV10-3 NA CAISEVTRRSEAFF TGTGCCATCAGTGAAGTCACAAGAAGAAGTGAAGCTTTCTTT
TRBJ2-1 TRBD2 TRBV6-6 NA CATGPQRDYNEQFF TGTGCCACAGGGCCGCAGCGGGACTACAATGAGCAGTTCTTC
TRBJ2-1 NA TRBV20-1 NA CSASFPDRVAVEQFF TGCAGTGCTAGTTTTCCGGACCGCGTGGCCGTTGAGCAGTTCTTC
TRBJ2-3 NA TRBV5-1 once CASSLLGFPSTDTQYF TGCGCCAGCAGCTTGTTGGGCTTTCCTAGCACAGATACGCAGTATTTT
TRBJ1-2 NA TRBV5-1 once CASSLAPGGDYGYTF TGCGCCAGCAGCTTGGCCCCCGGGGGCGACTATGGCTACACCTTC